The 15 T cell receptor beta chains given below trace back to one sample, sequenced in a study of blood T cells in healthy people across ages (dated by TCRdb to between 2014 and 2017). The method behind the library was 5' RACE. Sequencing was carried out with an Illumina HiSeq 2500. The second PCR ran for about 6 to 11 cycles and used a J-beta primer mix along with a sample-barcoded 5' primer. The public reads were reprocessed in TCRdb via fastp at Q25 and MiXCR, keeping in-frame beta chains. When rows share a CDR3 protein, they turn into one entry using the most common DNA and genes. Present in this sample are 1.5 million to 1.8 million distinct CDR3 sequences, approximately 39% of which were seen just once. Of the sample, just over 4% is held by the ten largest clones. Material for sequencing was blood. The receptors derive from a young woman in good health.

The chain is built from TRBV7-8 and TRBJ1-6; D unresolved. V was trimmed by 4 bases and J by 11 bases, leaving 18 bases between them. Germline V lookup: CDR1 SGHVS, CDR2 FQNEAQ. The CDR3 covers 15 residues. The CDR3 region is CASSSRDRLQTPLHF. The CDR3 nucleotides read TGTGCCAGCAGCTCCCGTGATCGACTCCAAACACCCCTCCACTTT.

The DNA for the CDR3 is TGTGCCAGCAGTTTCGGACAGGGGCTGACTGAAGCTTTCTTT. Translation: CASSFGQGLTEAFF. V is TRBV12-3 or TRBV12-4 and J is TRBJ1-1; 9 bases align to TRBD1. V dropped 3 bases and J dropped 5; count of bases not matched to a gene: 4. The CDR3 runs to 14 residues.

The chain links TRBV29-1 to TRBJ1-1; D is possibly TRBD1 (6 bases). Germline V gene lookup returns CDR1 SQVTM and CDR2 ANQGSEA. The CDR3 totals 9 residues. Trimming removed 7 bases at V and 13 bases at J, with 13 bases between. For the CDR3, the DNA is TGCAGCGACACAGGGAGGAGTTTCTTT. It specifies CSDTGRSFF.

This clonotype occurred a few times. The chain couples TRBV6-2 or TRBV6-3 to TRBJ2-2; D unresolved. This CDR3 comprises 13 residues. V shed 8 bases and J shed 8 bases, with 15 bases lying between them. Germline lookup yields CDR1 MNHEY and CDR2 SVGEGT. For the CDR3, the DNA is TGTGCCAGCCTTGACTGGGCTCGGGGGGAGCTGTTTTTT. This translates into CASLDWARGELFF.

V and J are TRBV3-1 and TRBJ2-1; 7 bases are shared with TRBD1. Germline CDR1 and CDR2: LGHDT and YNNKEL (reference sequence). Trimming at V came to 1 base and at J to 1 base, leaving 7 bases not matched to a gene. The length of the CDR3 is 17 residues. DNA for the CDR3: TGTGCCAGCAGCCAAGGTTTTGGGACAGTTTCCTACAATGAGCAGTTCTTC. This codes for CASSQGFGTVSYNEQFF.

Only a few counts were recorded for this clonotype. The genes are TRBV29-1 and TRBJ2-2; 10 bases are shared with TRBD2. The CDR3 loop spans 15 amino acids. The germline CDR1 and CDR2 sequences are SQVTM and ANQGSEA. Trimming took 6 bases from V and 5 from J; bases not matched to a gene: 9. The CDR3 sequence is CSVGRLAGDTGELFF. As DNA, the CDR3 is TGCAGCGTCGGACGACTAGCGGGCGATACCGGGGAGCTGTTTTTT.

CDR3 region: CASTLSGTNQETQYF. In nucleotides, the CDR3 is TGTGCCAGCACTTTGAGTGGGACAAACCAAGAGACCCAGTACTTC. The chain is built from TRBV6-1 and TRBJ2-5; TRBD1 is a possible D gene (6 bases). In germline, CDR1 is MNHNS, CDR2 SASEGT. V gave up 7 bases and J gave up 0 bases, with 15 bases separating them. The CDR3 length is 15 residues.

V is TRBV27 and J is TRBJ1-2, with unresolved D. This CDR3 has 14 amino acids. Germline lookup yields CDR1 MNHEY and CDR2 SMNVEV (reference sequence). V lost 3 bases and J 3 bases, leaving 11 bases between the germline ends. The CDR3 DNA reads as TGTGCCAGCAGTTTTTTGGGCACTCACTATGGCTACACCTTC. Its protein is CASSFLGTHYGYTF.

This chain uses TRBV6-2 or TRBV6-3 with TRBJ1-5; D is unclear. CDR1 MNHEY and CDR2 SVGEGT come from the germline V gene. V gave up 5 bases and J gave up 0 bases, with 8 bases separating them. CDR3 length: 14 residues. The CDR3 loop reads CASSDGSSNQPQHF. The CDR3 nucleotides are TGTGCCAGCAGTGACGGGAGTAGCAATCAGCCCCAGCATTTT.

J is TRBJ2-3 and V is TRBV20-1; 7 nucleotides match TRBD2. V was clipped by 6 bases and J by 3 bases; unmatched bases: 6. Germline-derived CDR1 and CDR2 are DFQATT and SNEGSKA (reference sequence). This CDR3 spans 13 amino acids. The CDR3 is CSALRAGTDTQYF. The DNA of the CDR3 is TGCAGTGCCCTACGAGCGGGAACAGATACGCAGTATTTT.

This clonotype was observed a few times. A much larger clone sits a single nucleotide away, making a read error possible. J is TRBJ2-7 and V is TRBV3-1; D is undetermined. Between the trimmed V and J ends, which lost 2 bases and 2 bases, there was a span of 10 bases. The CDR3 totals 14 residues. Germline V lookup: CDR1 LGHDT, CDR2 YNNKEL (reference sequence). CDR3 amino acids: CASSQTDAAYEQYF. Written as DNA, the CDR3 is TGTGCCAGCAGCCAAACGGACGCAGCCTACGAGCAGTACTTC.

This clonotype was counted only a few times. The chain employs TRBV24-1 and TRBJ2-6; D gene ambiguous. CDR3 length: 14 amino acids. V gave up 5 bases and J gave up 2 bases, with 6 bases separating them. The V gene's germline CDR1 is KGHDR and CDR2 SFDVKD. CDR3 amino acids: CATSGSAGANVLTF. DNA for the CDR3: TGTGCCACCAGTGGCTCGGCTGGGGCCAACGTCCTGACTTTC.

The V call is TRBV5-1, the J call TRBJ2-3; 7 bases agree with TRBD2. Germline V lookup: CDR1 SGHRS, CDR2 YFSETQ. V gave up 2 bases and J gave up 2 bases; unmatched junction bases: 8. The CDR3 runs to 16 residues. The CDR3 region is CASSFLSSGPTDTQYF. The CDR3 bases are TGCGCCAGCAGCTTCCTATCTAGCGGCCCCACAGATACGCAGTATTTT.

This clonotype was seen only a few times. The V call is TRBV7-9, the J call TRBJ2-5, with 8 bases fitting TRBD1. TRBJ2-7 explains the end of the DNA better; the J call may be wrong. The V gene's germline CDR1 is SEHNR and CDR2 FQNEAQ (reference sequence). The CDR3 has 15 residues. CDR3: CASSHGQGGLHEQYF. DNA for the CDR3: TGTGCCAGCAGCCATGGACAGGGAGGACTGCACGAGCAGTACTTC.

This clonotype has only one observation. This may be a read error, as it is one base from a much larger clone. V usage is TRBV2 and J usage is TRBJ2-4; D is unresolved. V lost 7 bases, J lost 13 bases, and 17 bases lay in between. CDR1 is SNHLY and CDR2 is FYNNEI in the germline V gene. There are 12 residues in the CDR3. In DNA, the CDR3 is TGTGCCAGCAACGACGCAGCAGATGAGCAGTACTTC. Its protein product is CASNDAADEQYF.